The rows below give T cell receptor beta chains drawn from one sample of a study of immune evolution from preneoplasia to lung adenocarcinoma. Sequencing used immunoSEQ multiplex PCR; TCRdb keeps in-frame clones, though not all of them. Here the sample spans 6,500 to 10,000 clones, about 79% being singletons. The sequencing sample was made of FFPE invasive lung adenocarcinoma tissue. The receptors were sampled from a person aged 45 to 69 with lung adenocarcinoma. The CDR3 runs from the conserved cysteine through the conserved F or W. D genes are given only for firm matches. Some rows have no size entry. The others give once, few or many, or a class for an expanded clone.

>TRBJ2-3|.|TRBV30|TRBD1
TGTGCCTCAGGGACAGGGCTTGCAGATACGCAGTATTTT
CASGTGLADTQYF
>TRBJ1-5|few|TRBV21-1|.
TGTGCCAGCAGCTCGACAGGGAGTCAGCCCCAGCATTTT
CASSSTGSQPQHF
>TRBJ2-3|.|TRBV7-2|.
TGTGCCAGCAGCTTACTCCCTAATGCAGATACGCAGTATTTT
CASSLLPNADTQYF
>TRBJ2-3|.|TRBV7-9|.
TGTGCCAGCAGCTTAGGGGTTACGACAGATACGCAGTATTTT
CASSLGVTTDTQYF
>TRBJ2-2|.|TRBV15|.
TGTGCCACCAGCAGAGTTCGGGCTAGCACCGAGCTGTTTTTT
CATSRVRASTELFF
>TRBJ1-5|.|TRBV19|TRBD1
TGTGCCAGTAGGGCACTACAGGGGAGCAATCAGCCCCAGCATTTT
CASRALQGSNQPQHF
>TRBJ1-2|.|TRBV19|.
TGTGCCAGTAGTATCAGGCACGCTAACTATGGCTACACCTTC
CASSIRHANYGYTF
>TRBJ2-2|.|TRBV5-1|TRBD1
TGCGCCAGCAGCTCGGGACAGGGACACAGGGAGCTGTTTTTT
CASSSGQGHRELFF
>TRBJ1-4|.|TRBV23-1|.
TGCGCCAGCAGTCCGACGACAGCCAGAGCAACTAATGAAAAACTGTTTTTT
CASSPTTARATNEKLFF
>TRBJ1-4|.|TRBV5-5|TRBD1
TGTGCCAGCAGCTGGGGACAGACGAATGAAAAACTGTTTTTT
CASSWGQTNEKLFF
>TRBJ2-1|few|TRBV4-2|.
TGTGCCAGCAGCCAACTCGGTGGGACCCAGTCGATTAATGAGCAGTTCTTC
CASSQLGGTQSINEQFF
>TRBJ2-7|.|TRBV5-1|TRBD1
TGCGCCAGCAGCACAACGTTTCGGACAGGGGCAGCCTACGAGCAGTACTTC
CASSTTFRTGAAYEQYF
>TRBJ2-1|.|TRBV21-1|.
TGTGCCAGCAGCAAATACAATGAGCAGTTCTTC
CASSKYNEQFF
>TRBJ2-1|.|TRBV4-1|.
TGCGCCAGCAGCCAGGCAACTACCAACTCCTACAATGAGCAGTTCTTC
CASSQATTNSYNEQFF
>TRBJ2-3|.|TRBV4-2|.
TGTGCCAGCAGCCAAGTATCGGGAGAGAGCACAGATACGCAGTATTTT
CASSQVSGESTDTQYF
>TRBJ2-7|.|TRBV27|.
TGTGCCAGCAGTTTAAGAGGACAGAACTCCTACGAGCAGTACTTC
CASSLRGQNSYEQYF
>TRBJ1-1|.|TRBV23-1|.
TGCGCCAGCAGTCAATCCGAGGCCTTGAACACTGAAGCTTTCTTT
CASSQSEALNTEAFF
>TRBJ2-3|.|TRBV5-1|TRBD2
TGCGCCAGCAGCTTCGGGCGGGAGGGAAGTACAGATACGCAGTATTTT
CASSFGREGSTDTQYF
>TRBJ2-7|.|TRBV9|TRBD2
TGTGCCAGCAGCGTGGCTAGCGGGAAGACCTACGAGCAGTACTTC
CASSVASGKTYEQYF
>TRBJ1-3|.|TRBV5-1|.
TGCGCCAGCAGCTTTTCCGGGGACTCTGGAAACACCATATATTTT
CASSFSGDSGNTIYF
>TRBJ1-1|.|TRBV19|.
TGTGCCAGCCGACAGGCCCTCGTGGGGGGCACTGAAGCTTTCTTT
CASRQALVGGTEAFF
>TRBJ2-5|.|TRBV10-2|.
TGCGCCAGCACAAACCGACCCACGGGCGGGGGCCCCTTGACGGCCCAGTACTTC
CASTNRPTGGGPLTAQYF